Presented here are 8 T cell receptor beta chains from one specimen sequenced in a study of a mutant IDH1 vaccine in newly diagnosed glioma. Time point indicated: week 47, end of study. Vaccination comprised doses that each held 300 ug of mutant IDH1 20-mer peptide, plus topical imiquimod. The table came from immunoSEQ multiplex PCR; TCRdb's copy has only in-frame clones and leaves some out. The sample lists approximately 50,000 clones, approximately 76% occurring once. These receptors' targets are unknown. The sequenced sample was PBMCs, obtained from a glioma patient whose treatment included an IDH1 peptide vaccine. All receptors derive from a woman in her thirties or forties with glioma. Some clones in this sample may be carry-over from other donors' samples.

The chain recombines TRBV15 with TRBJ1-1; a weak D match, TRBD1 (5 bases). Germline V lookup: CDR1 LNHNV, CDR2 YYDKDF (reference sequence). This CDR3 is 13 amino acids long. V lost 5 bases to trimming and J lost 4 bases, with 11 bases between them. This chain's CDR3 is CATSGLGVTEAFF. For the CDR3, the DNA is TGTGCCACCAGCGGTCTGGGGGTCACTGAAGCTTTCTTT.

The rearrangement joins TRBV7-6 to TRBJ1-1; no clear D. V lost 1 base and J 1 base, leaving 4 bases between the germline ends. This CDR3 region has 13 residues. CDR1 and CDR2 from the germline V gene are SGHVS and FNYEAQ. In DNA form, the CDR3 reads TGTGCCAGCAGCTTAGGAGCGAACACTGAAGCTTTCTTT. This encodes CASSLGANTEAFF.

The chain joins TRBV9 to TRBJ2-7; 9 bases are a match to TRBD2. There are 16 residues in the CDR3. V lost 0 bases to trimming and J lost 2 bases; unmatched junction nucleotides: 6. Germline V gives CDR1 SGDLS, CDR2 YYNGEE. CDR3 nucleotides: TGTGCCAGCAGCGTAGGAGGCGGGGGGGCGCCCTACGAGCAGTACTTC. Its protein product is CASSVGGGGAPYEQYF. The entire variable domain, with the rest obtained from reference TRBV9 and TRBJ2-7, is as follows: DSGVTQTPKHLITATGQRVTLRCSPRSGDLSVYWYQQSLDQGLQFLIQYYNGEERAKGNILERFSAQQFPDLHSELNLSSLELGDSALYFCASSVGGGGAPYEQYFGPGTRLTVT.

This clone was picked up a small number of times. The chain employs TRBV5-1 and TRBJ1-1; TRBD1 agrees at 10 bases. CDR3 length: 15 amino acids. J was trimmed by 4 bases and V by 2 bases; bases with no gene match: 5. Germline V gene data show CDR1 as SGHRS and CDR2 as YFSETQ. CDR3 bases: TGCGCCAGCAGCTTTCGGACAGGGGGAGGCACTGAAGCTTTCTTT. This sequence encodes CASSFRTGGGTEAFF.

The table lists this clone with a few counts. J is TRBJ1-2 and V is TRBV4-3; tentatively, D is TRBD1 (5 bases). There are 15 residues in the CDR3. The germline gives CDR1 LGHNA, CDR2 YSLEER. The germline V and J ends were trimmed by 0 bases and 4 bases, with 12 bases remaining between them. The CDR3 loop reads CASSQDSRGSYGYTF. The CDR3 nucleotides are TGCGCCAGCAGCCAAGATAGTAGGGGAAGCTATGGCTACACCTTC.

The rearrangement uses TRBV7-8 and TRBJ1-1, with D maybe TRBD1 (6 bases). CDR3 length equals 14 residues. Deletions cut 3 bases from V and 0 bases from J, with 8 bases between. Germline assignment: CDR1 SGHVS and CDR2 FQNEAQ. The CDR3 region is CASSFGQMNTEAFF. CDR3 DNA: TGTGCCAGCAGCTTCGGACAGATGAACACTGAAGCTTTCTTT.

The CDR3 loop is CATSVGQAPDQPQHF. The CDR3, as DNA: TGTGCCACCAGCGTCGGACAGGCACCCGATCAGCCCCAGCATTTT. The rearrangement joins TRBV15 to TRBJ1-5; 7 nucleotides line up with TRBD1. Germline CDR1 and CDR2: LNHNV and YYDKDF (reference sequence). The CDR3 extends over 15 amino acids. Trimming at V came to 5 bases and at J to 5 bases, leaving 9 bases not matched to a gene.

V usage is TRBV2 and J usage is TRBJ1-5; D remains ambiguous. Germline V gene data show CDR1 as SNHLY and CDR2 as FYNNEI. The V end was cut by 4 bases, the J end by 1 base, with 5 bases between. The CDR3 extends over 13 amino acids. Written as DNA, the CDR3 is TGTGCCAGCAGTGTTGAGAGCAATCAGCCCCAGCATTTT. It specifies CASSVESNQPQHF.